This T cell receptor (beta chain) was observed in a study of T-cell memory formation after mild COVID-19. Whole-study results and caveats: SARS-CoV-2 specificity was not confirmed for second-wave clones peaking on day 37.

Worth noting for this clonotype: Antigen: not known.

From 5'RACE with constant-segment primers came TCR alpha and TCR beta cDNA libraries that carried sample barcodes and UMIs. A single record per CDR3 protein comes from TCRdb applying MiXCR to the 5' RACE reads. The sample yields 110,000 or so distinct CDR3 sequences, roughly 19% seen once. V lost 1 base and J lost 4, with 10 bases in between. The CDR3 totals 13 residues. Germline CDR1 DFQATT, CDR2 SNEGSKA (reference sequence). The sample comprised PBMCs or a T cell subset sorted from them (not recorded which). The V call is TRBV20-1, the J call TRBJ2-5; D may correspond to TRBD1 or TRBD2 (5 bases each). This clonotype was obtained from a man aged 18 to 29 who had mild COVID-19 (a few samples of this study predate the infection). Cell type and time point are not known. For the CDR3, the DNA is TGCAGTGCTAGAGTACCAGGGAGAGAGACCCAGTACTTC. It translates to CSARVPGRETQYF.